The sequence of this TCR beta chain was determined in a study of CD8 T cells in ankylosing spondylitis. Study-wide points: In the blood and synovial fluid of reactive arthritis, some motif variants had been previously reported. Clones tied to disease were said to be significantly enriched in matched ankylosing spondylitis synovial fluid. Ankylosing spondylitis blood appeared to carry a characteristic TCR beta motif of fewer than 10 highly homologous variants. The disease-linked clones had a CD8+ phenotype and low blood frequencies.

There are 13 residues in the CDR3. With 7 bases clipped from V and 2 bases from J, the junction kept 4 bases outside the gene matches. CDR1 is SNHLY and CDR2 is FYNNEI in the germline V gene. This clonotype was observed a handful of times. Its specificity is unknown. TCR beta libraries were made by quantitative 5'-RACE with molecular barcodes. From the 5' RACE reads, TCRdb called clonotypes with MiXCR, one entry per CDR3 protein. The table includes some 220,000 distinct CDR3 sequences, around 6.6% detected once. This clonotype was sampled from a male donor with ankylosing spondylitis. Source material: blood, either unsorted or a sorted T cell fraction (not recorded which). J is TRBJ2-7 and V is TRBV2; 8 bases agree with TRBD1. The CDR3 region has the DNA TGTGCCAGCATGAGGACAGGGACCTACGAGCAGTACTTC. Translated: CASMRTGTYEQYF.